This T cell receptor beta chain came from a study of CD8 T cells in ankylosing spondylitis. TCRdb recomputed calls from the 5' RACE reads with MiXCR, one row per CDR3 protein. The table includes 350,000 or so distinct CDR3 sequences, about 15% detected once. As regards this clonotype: Antigen specificity is unknown.

V lost 1 base and J lost 4; bases outside the gene matches: 3. The CDR3 spans 14 residues. Broader study findings: It appeared that ankylosing spondylitis blood was characterized by a TCR beta motif of 8 or 9 highly homologous variants.

Material: blood, either unsorted or a sorted T cell fraction (not recorded which). The rearrangement joins TRBV12-3 or TRBV12-4 to TRBJ2-5; 7 positions agree with TRBD2. The receptor was isolated from a male donor with ankylosing spondylitis or in good health (not recorded which). The chain's CDR3 is CASSLGTRTETQYF. In DNA form, the CDR3 reads TGTGCCAGCAGTTTAGGGACTAGAACAGAGACCCAGTACTTC.